This is a list of T cell receptor beta chains from one sample in a study of T cells after yellow fever vaccination. TCRdb recomputed calls from the 5' RACE reads with MiXCR, one row per CDR3 protein. The data hold 25,000 to 35,000 distinct CDR3 sequences, with 5% observed a single time. The source was CD8+ T cells sorted from PBMCs, collected 10 days after the yellow fever booster vaccination. Source of these receptors: a man in his thirties or forties who received the YFV17D yellow fever vaccine. Both conserved end residues are part of each CDR3. Each record gives: clone size, V gene, J gene, CDR3 length, D gene, CDR3 protein, CDR3 DNA. The D gene is left open where the match is weak. Some rows have no size entry. The others give once, few or many, or a class for an expanded clone.

clone size: many
V gene: TRBV6-1
J gene: TRBJ1-4
CDR3 length: 14
D gene: TRBD1
CDR3 protein: CASSLGTGAEKLFF
CDR3 DNA: TGTGCCAGCAGCCTCGGGACAGGGGCTGAAAAACTGTTTTTT

clone size: many
V gene: TRBV27
J gene: TRBJ2-1
CDR3 length: 15
D gene: NA
CDR3 protein: CTSSPANAPINEQFF
CDR3 DNA: TGCACCAGCAGCCCCGCCAACGCCCCAATTAATGAGCAGTTCTTC

clone size: many
V gene: TRBV28
J gene: TRBJ2-1
CDR3 length: 15
D gene: TRBD1
CDR3 protein: CASSSDRESHNEQFF
CDR3 DNA: TGTGCCAGCAGCTCCGACAGGGAGTCCCACAATGAGCAGTTCTTC

clone size: many
V gene: TRBV9
J gene: TRBJ2-1
CDR3 length: 15
D gene: TRBD2
CDR3 protein: CASSVGGGDWNEQFF
CDR3 DNA: TGTGCCAGCAGCGTAGGCGGGGGGGATTGGAATGAGCAGTTCTTC

clone size: many
V gene: TRBV5-1
J gene: TRBJ2-1
CDR3 length: 16
D gene: TRBD2
CDR3 protein: CASSLPLAVSYNEQFF
CDR3 DNA: TGCGCCAGCAGCTTGCCCCTAGCGGTTTCCTACAATGAGCAGTTCTTC

clone size: many
V gene: TRBV27
J gene: TRBJ2-1
CDR3 length: 17
D gene: NA
CDR3 protein: CASSLSVRAPRKDEQFF
CDR3 DNA: TGTGCCAGCAGTTTATCGGTCCGGGCCCCGAGGAAAGATGAGCAGTTCTTC

clone size: many
V gene: TRBV12-3/TRBV12-4
J gene: TRBJ2-7
CDR3 length: 14
D gene: NA
CDR3 protein: CASSLALQPYEQYF
CDR3 DNA: TGTGCCAGCAGTTTAGCGCTGCAGCCATACGAGCAGTACTTC

clone size: many
V gene: TRBV29-1
J gene: TRBJ2-5
CDR3 length: 12
D gene: NA
CDR3 protein: CSVEGGEETQYF
CDR3 DNA: TGCAGCGTTGAAGGGGGTGAAGAGACCCAGTACTTC

clone size: many
V gene: TRBV29-1
J gene: TRBJ2-7
CDR3 length: 11
D gene: NA
CDR3 protein: CSVEDPAEQYF
CDR3 DNA: TGCAGCGTTGAAGATCCAGCGGAGCAGTACTTC

clone size: many
V gene: TRBV29-1
J gene: TRBJ1-2
CDR3 length: 13
D gene: NA
CDR3 protein: CSASRTANYGYTF
CDR3 DNA: TGCAGCGCGAGTAGGACGGCCAACTATGGCTACACCTTC

clone size: many
V gene: TRBV12-3/TRBV12-4
J gene: TRBJ2-1
CDR3 length: 18
D gene: TRBD2
CDR3 protein: CASSFVVRGRTAYNEQFF
CDR3 DNA: TGTGCCAGCAGTTTTGTGGTGCGCGGGAGGACAGCCTACAATGAGCAGTTCTTC

clone size: many
V gene: TRBV7-9
J gene: TRBJ2-1
CDR3 length: 16
D gene: NA
CDR3 protein: CASSSPVVRGGHEQFF
CDR3 DNA: TGTGCCAGCAGCTCCCCCGTCGTCCGAGGCGGGCATGAGCAGTTCTTC

clone size: many
V gene: TRBV7-9
J gene: TRBJ1-1
CDR3 length: 17
D gene: NA
CDR3 protein: CASSLVGGPYVNTEAFF
CDR3 DNA: TGTGCCAGCAGCTTAGTTGGGGGCCCCTATGTCAACACTGAAGCTTTCTTT

clone size: many
V gene: TRBV29-1
J gene: TRBJ2-2
CDR3 length: 13
D gene: NA
CDR3 protein: CSVEDGGTGELFF
CDR3 DNA: TGCAGCGTTGAAGATGGGGGGACCGGGGAGCTGTTTTTT

clone size: many
V gene: TRBV30
J gene: TRBJ2-1
CDR3 length: 13
D gene: TRBD1
CDR3 protein: CAWRQGAYNEQFF
CDR3 DNA: TGTGCCTGGCGTCAGGGGGCTTACAATGAGCAGTTCTTC

clone size: NA
V gene: TRBV19
J gene: TRBJ2-3
CDR3 length: 14
D gene: TRBD1
CDR3 protein: CASSIAGGSDTQYF
CDR3 DNA: TGTGCCAGTAGTATCGCAGGGGGATCGGATACGCAGTATTTT

clone size: many
V gene: TRBV7-9
J gene: TRBJ1-1
CDR3 length: 12
D gene: NA
CDR3 protein: CASSSKSAEAFF
CDR3 DNA: TGTGCCAGCAGCAGTAAGTCGGCTGAAGCTTTCTTT

clone size: many
V gene: TRBV7-6
J gene: TRBJ2-7
CDR3 length: 13
D gene: NA
CDR3 protein: CASSFGQNYEQYF
CDR3 DNA: TGTGCCAGCAGCTTTGGACAGAACTACGAGCAGTACTTC

clone size: many
V gene: TRBV24-1
J gene: TRBJ1-3
CDR3 length: 15
D gene: NA
CDR3 protein: CATSTGEGISNTIYF
CDR3 DNA: TGTGCCACCAGTACCGGTGAGGGAATCAGTAACACCATATATTTT

clone size: many
V gene: TRBV2
J gene: TRBJ1-2
CDR3 length: 18
D gene: NA
CDR3 protein: CASSEFAHTGGSSYGYTF
CDR3 DNA: TGTGCCAGCAGTGAATTCGCGCACACGGGGGGGTCCAGCTATGGCTACACCTTC

clone size: NA
V gene: TRBV4-2
J gene: TRBJ2-1
CDR3 length: 16
D gene: NA
CDR3 protein: CASSPMPASSYNEQFF
CDR3 DNA: TGTGCCAGCAGCCCCATGCCGGCTAGCTCCTACAATGAGCAGTTCTTC

clone size: many
V gene: TRBV29-1
J gene: TRBJ1-1
CDR3 length: 13
D gene: NA
CDR3 protein: CSGWALGISEAFF
CDR3 DNA: TGCAGCGGTTGGGCCCTGGGTATCAGCGAAGCTTTCTTT

clone size: many
V gene: TRBV20-1
J gene: TRBJ2-7
CDR3 length: 14
D gene: TRBD2
CDR3 protein: CSAPRLAGVYEQYF
CDR3 DNA: TGCAGTGCTCCAAGGCTAGCGGGAGTTTACGAGCAGTACTTC

clone size: many
V gene: TRBV19
J gene: TRBJ1-5
CDR3 length: 14
D gene: NA
CDR3 protein: CASRWGSSNQPQHF
CDR3 DNA: TGTGCCAGTAGATGGGGGTCTAGCAATCAGCCCCAGCATTTT

clone size: many
V gene: TRBV12-3/TRBV12-4
J gene: TRBJ2-5
CDR3 length: 15
D gene: TRBD2
CDR3 protein: CASDEGLAGGETQYF
CDR3 DNA: TGTGCCAGCGATGAGGGGCTAGCGGGAGGAGAGACCCAGTACTTC

clone size: many
V gene: TRBV27
J gene: TRBJ2-1
CDR3 length: 14
D gene: NA
CDR3 protein: CASTSGEGWDEQFF
CDR3 DNA: TGTGCCAGCACCTCCGGAGAGGGTTGGGATGAGCAGTTCTTC

clone size: many
V gene: TRBV18
J gene: TRBJ2-1
CDR3 length: 14
D gene: NA
CDR3 protein: CASSRAVGDNEQFF
CDR3 DNA: TGTGCCAGCTCACGAGCGGTGGGAGACAATGAGCAGTTCTTC

clone size: many
V gene: TRBV14
J gene: TRBJ2-7
CDR3 length: 14
D gene: NA
CDR3 protein: CASSQEIGTYEQYF
CDR3 DNA: TGTGCCAGCAGCCAAGAAATCGGCACCTACGAGCAGTACTTC

clone size: many
V gene: TRBV2
J gene: TRBJ2-7
CDR3 length: 14
D gene: TRBD1
CDR3 protein: CASLITGEPYEQYF
CDR3 DNA: TGTGCCAGCCTTATAACAGGGGAGCCCTACGAGCAGTACTTC

clone size: many
V gene: TRBV7-2
J gene: TRBJ2-7
CDR3 length: 14
D gene: TRBD2
CDR3 protein: CAIPRTSGGYEQYF
CDR3 DNA: TGTGCCATACCACGGACTAGCGGAGGCTACGAGCAGTACTTC

clone size: many
V gene: TRBV6-2/TRBV6-3
J gene: TRBJ2-1
CDR3 length: 12
D gene: NA
CDR3 protein: CASSPPGNEQFF
CDR3 DNA: TGTGCCAGCAGCCCTCCTGGTAATGAGCAGTTCTTC

clone size: many
V gene: TRBV20-1
J gene: TRBJ2-2
CDR3 length: 14
D gene: TRBD1
CDR3 protein: CSAYTGTGPGELFF
CDR3 DNA: TGCAGTGCTTATACGGGGACAGGTCCCGGGGAGCTGTTTTTT

clone size: many
V gene: TRBV20-1
J gene: TRBJ2-3
CDR3 length: 19
D gene: NA
CDR3 protein: CSARPPGQVFLGAQDTQYF
CDR3 DNA: TGCAGTGCTAGACCTCCGGGACAAGTTTTTTTAGGAGCACAAGATACGCAGTATTTT

clone size: many
V gene: TRBV27
J gene: TRBJ2-2
CDR3 length: 14
D gene: NA
CDR3 protein: CASSLSGGTGELFF
CDR3 DNA: TGTGCCAGCAGTTTATCGGGAGGCACCGGGGAGCTGTTTTTT

clone size: many
V gene: TRBV7-9
J gene: TRBJ2-1
CDR3 length: 14
D gene: NA
CDR3 protein: CASSSGLAYNEQFF
CDR3 DNA: TGTGCCAGCAGCTCGGGACTTGCCTACAATGAGCAGTTCTTC

clone size: many
V gene: TRBV29-1
J gene: TRBJ2-1
CDR3 length: 10
D gene: NA
CDR3 protein: CSVGGVEQFF
CDR3 DNA: TGCAGCGTTGGGGGGGTTGAGCAGTTCTTC

clone size: many
V gene: TRBV7-2
J gene: TRBJ2-5
CDR3 length: 11
D gene: NA
CDR3 protein: CASSPAETQYF
CDR3 DNA: TGTGCCAGCAGCCCCGCCGAGACCCAGTACTTC

clone size: many
V gene: TRBV30
J gene: TRBJ2-7
CDR3 length: 11
D gene: NA
CDR3 protein: CAWGGRAEQYF
CDR3 DNA: TGTGCCTGGGGCGGCAGGGCCGAGCAGTACTTC

clone size: many
V gene: TRBV6-1
J gene: TRBJ2-3
CDR3 length: 16
D gene: NA
CDR3 protein: CASRGGYAGSGDTQYF
CDR3 DNA: TGTGCCAGCAGAGGGGGGTACGCGGGCAGTGGAGATACGCAGTATTTT

clone size: few
V gene: TRBV15
J gene: TRBJ2-2
CDR3 length: 12
D gene: NA
CDR3 protein: CAIEIGSGELFF
CDR3 DNA: TGTGCCATCGAGATTGGGAGCGGGGAGCTGTTTTTT

clone size: many
V gene: TRBV6-2/TRBV6-3
J gene: TRBJ1-5
CDR3 length: 14
D gene: NA
CDR3 protein: CASSAYMGNQPQHF
CDR3 DNA: TGTGCCAGCAGTGCCTACATGGGCAATCAGCCCCAGCATTTT

clone size: many
V gene: TRBV7-9
J gene: TRBJ2-4
CDR3 length: 15
D gene: TRBD2
CDR3 protein: CASSPGTSGGDIQYF
CDR3 DNA: TGTGCCAGCAGCCCAGGGACTAGCGGTGGAGACATTCAGTACTTC

clone size: many
V gene: TRBV7-8
J gene: TRBJ2-3
CDR3 length: 17
D gene: TRBD2
CDR3 protein: CASSLALTSESTDTQYF
CDR3 DNA: TGTGCCAGCAGCTTAGCTCTGACTAGCGAGAGCACAGATACGCAGTATTTT

clone size: many
V gene: TRBV4-3
J gene: TRBJ2-5
CDR3 length: 16
D gene: TRBD2
CDR3 protein: CASSQGEGMLQETQYF
CDR3 DNA: TGCGCCAGCAGCCAAGGGGAGGGGATGCTGCAAGAGACCCAGTACTTC

clone size: many
V gene: TRBV11-3
J gene: TRBJ2-2
CDR3 length: 14
D gene: NA
CDR3 protein: CASSSPGGTGELFF
CDR3 DNA: TGTGCCAGCAGCTCGCCTGGAGGCACCGGGGAGCTGTTTTTT

clone size: many
V gene: TRBV5-4
J gene: TRBJ2-2
CDR3 length: 15
D gene: NA
CDR3 protein: CASSLYSDNTGELFF
CDR3 DNA: TGTGCCAGCAGCTTGTATTCGGACAACACCGGGGAGCTGTTTTTT

clone size: many
V gene: TRBV20-1
J gene: TRBJ2-1
CDR3 length: 16
D gene: NA
CDR3 protein: CSAILPEGGDSGEQFF
CDR3 DNA: TGCAGTGCTATACTCCCTGAGGGGGGGGATTCGGGTGAGCAGTTCTTC

clone size: many
V gene: TRBV23-1
J gene: TRBJ2-7
CDR3 length: 15
D gene: TRBD1
CDR3 protein: CASSHKGQITYEQYF
CDR3 DNA: TGCGCCAGCAGTCACAAGGGACAGATCACCTACGAGCAGTACTTC